The sequence of this T cell receptor beta chain was determined in a study of OX40 agonist ivuxolimab in advanced cancers. Looking at the study overall: Ivuxolimab was a fully human IgG2 agonistic monoclonal antibody targeting the costimulatory receptor OX40 (CD134). Intravenous ivuxolimab was administered to patients every 2 weeks at six dose levels: 0.01, 0.1, 0.3, 1.5, 3 and 10 mg/kg. Of the 50 to 55 patients in dose escalation, about 20 had hepatocellular carcinoma, about 15 had melanoma, 9 had renal cell carcinoma and 9 had head and neck cancer. In the dose-escalation cohort, approximately 82% of patients were male, and the mean age was roughly 60 years, with a range of about 20 to 90. Patients were allowed to have had prior anti-PD-1, anti-PD-L1 or anti-CTLA-4 therapy, and 30% to 40% of the dose-escalation patients had previously received checkpoint inhibitors. Partial responses occurred in three dose-escalation patients: two with cutaneous melanoma and one with hepatocellular carcinoma. Peripheral TCRbeta sequencing was intended to test whether TCR sequence diversity was altered and clonal T-cell expansion was caused by ivuxolimab. The paper reports the monotherapy dose-escalation portion (N of about 50 patients) of the phase I ivuxolimab trial.

Genomic DNA was extracted from sorted cells for sequencing of the TCRbeta CDR3 region. The immunoSEQ Assay was used to sequence the TCRbeta CDR3 regions. Sourced from immuneACCESS, this table was stored by TCRdb with only in-frame sequences that have V and J called. A share of the clones is absent; for the studies checked, an unresolved V gene accounts for under half, and the remainder has no known explanation. In this sample the table shows around 100,000 clones, around 89% of which occur a single time. The top ten hold roughly 0.15% of the sample. The CDR3 contains 12 residues, cysteine and phenylalanine counted. Only the CDR3 part of the read is kept: 36 bases, read in frame from the first base. Reading the germline V gene (reference sequence) gives CDR1 GTSNPN and CDR2 SVGIG. V is clipped by 5 bases and J by 8 bases, and the sequence between their germline boundaries is 13 bases long. What the work shows at the level of the full study, not this receptor alone: Which antigens the clonally expanded peripheral T cells were specific for was not determined. In the 0.1-3.0 mg/kg groups, partial responders had among the lowest normalized peripheral clonal expansion, particularly in CD8+ T cells. Low levels of normalized T-cell clonal expansion were also seen in some patients who did not respond. On average, CD8+ T cells showed more expanded clones than CD4+ T cells after ivuxolimab. At doses of 0.1 to 3.0 mg/kg, clonal expansion of both CD4+ and CD8+ blood T cells was observed from baseline to week 6.

Of note for this clone: The antigen this receptor binds is unknown. No qualities accompany the bases; no much larger clone lies one base away.

Patients with autoimmune disease history or receiving systemic immunosuppression were excluded from the trial. Peripheral blood for TCR sequencing was collected from all dose cohorts at baseline, on cycle 4 day 1, and on cycle 7 day 1. Samples came from an open-label, multicenter, first-in-human phase I dose-escalation trial of ivuxolimab. Adults with locally advanced or metastatic head and neck squamous cell, hepatocellular, melanoma or renal cell carcinoma were enrolled in the trial. Before TCR sequencing, CD4+ and CD8+ T cells were separately sorted from peripheral blood. The material was CD4+ or CD8+ T cells sorted from blood, obtained in a trial of the OX40 agonist ivuxolimab. This sequence uses TRBV30 and TRBJ2-4, with the identity of the D gene unclear. The TCR sequence derives from an adult with an advanced solid tumor such as melanoma, head and neck, liver or kidney cancer. The nucleotides read TGTGCCTGGGATCACGGTGGAGACATTCAGTACTTC. Its coded protein is CAWDHGGDIQYF.